Each of the 8 T cell receptor beta chains below was sequenced from the same sample in a study of tumor-infiltrating lymphocytes in primary liver carcinoma. cDNA specific to TCR beta was made from 450 to 500 ng of total RNA, with a constant-region primer employed for priming. TCR beta libraries came from three nested multiplex PCR rounds using slightly modified ARM-PCR. For around 9 cycles apiece, the opening two PCR rounds ran with TRBV1-TRBV30 forward primers and a C-beta reverse primer. TCRdb called the multiplex PCR reads again in MiXCR, with one record for every CDR3 protein. This sample has about 310,000 distinct CDR3 sequences, with roughly two thirds found just once. The blood RNA (from unsorted whole blood) was obtained, and germline DNA was also extracted. The material sequenced was peripheral blood. Receptors were obtained from a man in his forties with primary liver carcinoma and hepatitis B virus infection.

Regarding this clonotype: A read error is possible here, since a much larger clone lies one base away. V gene TRBV6-5 combines with J gene TRBJ1-2; D remains ambiguous. Per the germline V gene, CDR1 is MNHEY and CDR2 is SVGAGI. The CDR3 has 13 residues. Here the CDR3 reads CVSSYSSTSPYTF. The DNA for the CDR3 is TGTGTCAGCAGTTACTCTAGTACAAGCCCCTACACCTTC.

The table lists this clonotype with many counts. The chain recombines TRBV4-3 with TRBJ1-6; 8 positions agree with TRBD1. The CDR3 extends over 17 amino acids. The V and J ends lost 0 bases and 9 bases, in that order; junction bases with no gene match: 10. Germline assignment: CDR1 LGHNA and CDR2 YSLEER. DNA for the CDR3: TGCGCCAGCAGCCAAGATTCGAGACAGGGGTTTGGTTCACCCCTCCACTTT. Translation: CASSQDSRQGFGSPLHF.

On this clonotype itself: Compared with germline, one end of the junction differs, possibly owing to a read error. The rearrangement joins TRBV4-3 to TRBJ2-5; D gene ambiguous. The CDR3 has 15 amino acids. CDR1 and CDR2 from the germline V gene are LGHNA and YSLEER. The CDR3 sequence is CTSSQDHCPQETQYF. The CDR3 region has the DNA TGCACCAGCAGCCAAGACCACTGTCCCCAAGAGACCCAGTACTTC.

This clonotype was recorded a few times. CDR3 protein: CASSLLRADEKLFF. CDR3 coding DNA: TGTGCCAGCTCCCTCTTAAGGGCGGACGAAAAACTGTTTTTT. This chain links TRBV28 with TRBJ1-4; no clear D gene. The germline CDR1 and CDR2 sequences are MDHEN and SYDVKM. V was pared by 8 bases and J by 8 bases, with 18 bases between. This CDR3 comprises 14 residues. The entire variable domain, with the rest obtained from reference TRBV28 and TRBJ1-4, is as follows: DVKVTQSSRYLVKRTGEKVFLECVQDMDHENMFWYRQDPGLGLRLIYFSYDVKMKEKGDIPEGYSVSREKKERFSLILESASTNQTSMYLCASSLLRADEKLFFGSGTQLSVL.

The rearrangement links TRBV29-1 to TRBJ2-3, with D hard to call. Looked up from germline, CDR1 is SQVTM and CDR2 is ANQGSEA. The CDR3 contains 10 residues. The chain's CDR3 is CGATRLTQYF. CDR3 nucleotide sequence: TGCGGCGCTACCAGACTGACGCAGTATTTT.

A note on this clonotype: Given a much more abundant clone one base away, this may be a read error. The chain uses TRBV6-1 and TRBJ2-7; D is ambiguous. V lost 8 bases and J 3 bases, leaving 14 bases between the germline ends. Germline lookup yields CDR1 MNHNS and CDR2 SASEGT. CDR3 length: 13 residues. The CDR3 protein is CASSAFTFYEQYF. The CDR3 DNA follows: TGTGCCAGCTCTGCATTCACGTTCTACGAGCAGTACTTC.

To note about this clonotype: The conserved phenylalanine or tryptophan normally closing the CDR3 is absent here, so this likely arose from a read error. The chain links TRBV5-8 to TRBJ2-3, with TRBD1 matching 7 bases. This CDR3 contains 15 residues. Germline V gene data show CDR1 as SGHTS and CDR2 as YDEGEE. V lost 6 bases, J lost 6 bases, and 13 bases stayed unmatched. CDR3 sequence: CASNPGQLPSDTQYL. The CDR3 region has the DNA TGTGCCAGCAACCCGGGACAGCTTCCCTCGGATACGCAGTATTTA.

As for this clonotype: This may stem from a read error, because a much larger clone lies one nucleotide away. V usage is TRBV12-3 or TRBV12-4 and J usage is TRBJ1-5; D is uncertain. This CDR3 has 14 amino acids. The CDR3 DNA follows: TGTGCCAACAGTTCCACGATAGGAACTCAGCCCCAGCATTTT. This codes for CANSSTIGTQPQHF.